This T cell receptor (beta chain) derives from a study of cytomegalovirus exposure and HLA in healthy donors. As concerns this clone: Its target is unknown.

The assay was immunoSEQ multiplex PCR, and TCRdb's table has in-frame clones only and misses some. The data hold about 160,000 clones, with roughly 84% observed a single time. The CDR3 is made up of 16 amino acids. With 6 bases removed from V and 1 base from J, the gap between germline ends came to 15 bases. Germline CDR1 LGHNA, CDR2 YSLEER. Whole-study results and caveats: Confirmation in vitro established that a few CMV-associated chains were specific for CMV antigens.

The chain employs TRBV4-3 and TRBJ2-2; D is possibly TRBD2 (7 bases). The sequence was collected from a man aged 25 to 40 in good health and CMV-seropositive. The sample comprised PBMCs. CDR3 sequence (DNA): TGCGCCAGCAGTCCGCGGGGGCTTATGAACACCGGGGAGCTGTTTTTT. Translation: CASSPRGLMNTGELFF.